The 19 T cell receptor beta chains given below trace back to one sample, sequenced in a study of human T cells and chemical hapten exposure. MiXCR, run by TCRdb on the 5' RACE reads, gives a single entry per CDR3 protein. The table lists some 150,000 distinct CDR3 sequences, 4.1% of them singletons. It was from unfractionated whole blood that total RNA was extracted. These receptors came from a female donor in good health.

This clonotype has ten or more counts. This rearrangement joins TRBV20-1 to TRBJ2-3; 7 positions agree with TRBD2. Germline V gives CDR1 DFQATT, CDR2 SNEGSKA (reference sequence). With V trimmed by 4 bases and J by 2 bases, 6 bases remained unmatched. This CDR3 comprises 14 residues. In DNA form, the CDR3 reads TGCAGTGCTACAAAAGCGGGGCTCACAGATACGCAGTATTTT. As protein: CSATKAGLTDTQYF.

The rearrangement uses TRBV12-3 or TRBV12-4 and TRBJ1-1; 7 bases match TRBD1. Trimming removed 5 bases from V and 1 base from J; junction bases left unmatched: 4. CDR3 length: 14 amino acids. The CDR3 DNA reads TGTGCCAGCAGTCTCAGGGGGGGGAACACTGAAGCTTTCTTT. It yields the protein CASSLRGGNTEAFF.

This clonotype showed up many times. This may stem from a read error, because a much larger clone lies one nucleotide away. J is TRBJ2-7 and V is TRBV29-1; D is possibly TRBD1 (7 bases). The germline V and J ends were trimmed by 0 bases and 5 bases, with 20 bases remaining between them. This CDR3 comprises 16 residues. Germline loops: CDR1 SQVTM, CDR2 ANQGSEA. Here the CDR3 DNA reads TGCAGCGTTGAAGACCCAGAGCAGGGGGGTTTCGACGAGCAGTACTTC. Amino acid sequence: CSVEDPEQGGFDEQYF.

The gene calls are TRBV7-9 and TRBJ2-3, with 11 nucleotides matching TRBD2. Germline assignment: CDR1 SEHNR and CDR2 FQNEAQ (reference sequence). The CDR3 contains 15 residues. With 6 bases clipped from V and 5 bases from J, the junction kept 7 bases outside the gene matches. The CDR3 nucleotides read TGTGCCAGCAGACCCGGGACTAGCGGCCTAGATACGCAGTATTTT. This codes for CASRPGTSGLDTQYF.

At least ten counts were recorded for this clonotype. The rearrangement links TRBV7-3 to TRBJ2-7, with D perhaps matching TRBD2 (6 bases). The V and J ends lost 1 base and 5 bases respectively, with 9 bases between them. The CDR3 loop spans 13 amino acids. In germline, CDR1 is SGHTA, CDR2 FQGTGA. Here the CDR3 DNA reads TGTGCCAGCAGCTTAATTGGAGGGGACGAGCAGTACTTC. This codes for CASSLIGGDEQYF.

There are many counts of this clonotype. This chain uses TRBV5-1 with TRBJ2-3; D not resolved. Germline loops: CDR1 SGHRS, CDR2 YFSETQ. The CDR3 consists of 12 residues. Trimming removed 3 bases at V and 6 bases at J, with 8 bases between. The CDR3 DNA reads TGCGCCAGCAGCTCCACTAAGGATACGCAGTATTTT. Translated, it gives CASSSTKDTQYF.

This clonotype was observed a handful of times. The chain has TRBV20-1 and TRBJ1-1; 7 positions agree with TRBD1. This CDR3 has 11 amino acids. Germline lookup yields CDR1 DFQATT and CDR2 SNEGSKA (reference sequence). The junction had 10 bases not matched to a gene; V was cut back by 5 bases and J by 13 bases. CDR3 residues: CSARGTDYYFF. CDR3 sequence (DNA): TGCAGTGCTCGTGGGACAGATTATTATTTCTTT.

At least ten counts were recorded for this clonotype. V and J are TRBV20-1 and TRBJ2-1; a weak D match, TRBD2 (6 bases). The germline V gene encodes CDR1 DFQATT and CDR2 SNEGSKA (reference sequence). This CDR3 spans 21 amino acids. The CDR3 DNA is TGCAGCGCCGATCCTGGCGGGGCGGACCTTTTTAAAAGTAGCTCCTACAATGAGCAGTTCTTC. It translates to CSADPGGADLFKSSSYNEQFF.

There are many counts of this clonotype. The rearrangement joins TRBV2 to TRBJ1-2; D perhaps matches TRBD1 (6 bases). Germline values: CDR1 SNHLY, CDR2 FYNNEI. V gave up 4 bases and J gave up 8 bases, with 11 bases separating them. There are 12 residues in the CDR3. The CDR3 coding sequence is TGTGCCAGCAGTGCGTCAGGGGCCGGCTACACCTTC. Amino acid sequence: CASSASGAGYTF.

The rearrangement uses TRBV4-2 and TRBJ2-2; 9 nucleotides match TRBD1. V gave up 1 base and J gave up 4 bases; unmatched junction bases: 10. The CDR3 length is 18 residues. Germline CDR1 and CDR2: LGHNA and YNFKEQ. CDR3: CASSQATRQGGTTGELFF. DNA of the CDR3: TGTGCCAGCAGCCAAGCGACCAGACAGGGGGGGACCACCGGGGAGCTGTTTTTT.

At least ten counts were recorded for this clonotype. This sequence joins TRBV5-1 and TRBJ2-5; weak D call: TRBD2 (5 bases). The V end lost 4 bases, the J end lost 2 bases, and 12 bases lay between the germline ends. The CDR3 loop spans 14 amino acids. Per the germline V gene, CDR1 is SGHRS and CDR2 is YFSETQ. The CDR3 region has the DNA TGCGCCAGCAGCAACGGACTCAATCAAGAGACCCAGTACTTC. Its translation: CASSNGLNQETQYF.

This clonotype was detected many times. The chain combines TRBV7-2 with TRBJ1-3; no clear D gene. This CDR3 has 15 residues. V lost 2 bases and J 0 bases, leaving 8 bases between the germline ends. Germline CDR1 SGHTA, CDR2 FQGNSA. The CDR3 DNA reads as TGTGCCAGCAGCTTACGGGCGAGCTCTGGAAACACCATATATTTT. It encodes CASSLRASSGNTIYF.

In its sample, this clonotype was seen many times. The gene calls are TRBV6-5 and TRBJ2-7; the match to TRBD1 covers 10 bases. Germline V gene lookup returns CDR1 MNHEY and CDR2 SVGAGI. The J segment lost 5 bases and the V segment lost 5 bases, leaving 12 bases of the junction unmatched. CDR3 length equals 16 residues. CDR3 DNA sequence: TGTGCCAGCAGTCGGATGGGTGGGACAGGGGAGGACGAGCAGTACTTC. It translates to CASSRMGGTGEDEQYF.

This clonotype was counted many times. The chain's CDR3 is CASSYGVLRQQFF. The DNA of the CDR3 is TGTGCCAGCAGCTACGGAGTCTTGAGGCAGCAGTTCTTC. This chain links TRBV7-9 with TRBJ2-1; D uncertain. Germline CDR1 is SEHNR and CDR2 is FQNEAQ (reference sequence). CDR3 size: 13 residues. Trimming removed 4 bases at V and 11 bases at J, with 15 bases between.

With respect to this clonotype: A much larger clonotype is one base distant, so this may be a read error. The V and J genes are TRBV6-6 and TRBJ1-5; D uncertain. There are 15 residues in the CDR3. Germline V gene lookup returns CDR1 MNHNY and CDR2 SVGAGI (reference sequence). CDR3 coding DNA: TGTGACAGCATTTCACCGGACTTGAGCAATCAGCCCCAGCATTTT. Translating gives CDSISPDLSNQPQHF.

At least ten counts were recorded for this clonotype. The chain links TRBV5-4 to TRBJ2-1; 12 bases map to TRBD2. CDR1 SGHNT and CDR2 YYREEE come from the germline V gene (reference sequence). The V gene end was trimmed by 4 bases and the J gene end by 8 bases; junction bases not matched to a gene: 4. The CDR3 has 14 amino acids. CDR3 sequence (DNA): TGTGCCAGCAGCCCGACTAGCGGGGGCTATGAGCAGTTCTTC. Its protein is CASSPTSGGYEQFF. The entire variable domain, with the rest obtained from reference TRBV5-4 and TRBJ2-1, is as follows: ETGVTQSPTHLIKTRGQQVTLRCSSQSGHNTVSWYQQALGQGPQFIFQYYREEENGRGNFPPRFSGLQFPNYSSELNVNALELDDSALYLCASSPTSGGYEQFFGPGTRLTVL.

This clonotype showed up many times. The V gene is TRBV2, the J gene TRBJ1-1; 8 bases fit TRBD1. Trimming took 9 bases from V and 3 from J; bases not matched to a gene: 6. The CDR3 runs to 13 residues. The germline CDR1 and CDR2 sequences are SNHLY and FYNNEI. Written as DNA, the CDR3 is TGTGCCAGATCGCCGGACAGGGACACTGAAGCTTTCTTT. Protein sequence: CARSPDRDTEAFF.

In its sample, this clonotype was seen many times. This chain links TRBV20-1 with TRBJ2-6; D unresolved. The V gene's germline CDR1 is DFQATT and CDR2 SNEGSKA (reference sequence). This CDR3 region has 16 residues. The V and J ends lost 0 bases and 1 base respectively, with 10 bases between them. The CDR3 nucleotides are TGCAGTGCTAGAGATAGTGGAGATTCTGGGGCCAACGTCCTGACTTTC. It encodes CSARDSGDSGANVLTF.

This clonotype was detected many times. DNA for the CDR3: TGTGCCAGCAGTTACAGCAGGATGTCTAACTATGGCTACACCTTC. Residues: CASSYSRMSNYGYTF. The chain carries TRBV6-2 or TRBV6-3 and TRBJ1-2; no clear D. The CDR3 sequence is 15 residues long. V was clipped by 2 bases and J by 0 bases, with 10 bases between them. Germline CDR1 MNHEY, CDR2 SVGEGT.